This T cell receptor beta chain was documented in a study of blood T cell repertoires in COVID-19. At the level of the study: Whether acute or convalescent, the COVID-19 samples came from the United States, Italy and Spain.

In the source study's methods: Estimated nucleated cell counts came from reference gene primer amplification. Here immunoSEQ multiplex PCR was the method, and the copy in TCRdb shows in-frame clones only, minus some. D and trimming come from the DNA, and the V and J calls and clone size come from that table. The data contain 210,000 or so clones, around four fifths of them seen just once; the ten biggest clones take up roughly 2.9%. The CDR3 covers 17 residues. The V gene's germline CDR1 is SGHAT and CDR2 FQNNGV. V lost 3 bases to trimming and J lost 2 bases; unmatched junction nucleotides: 4. The origin of this receptor is a middle-aged man with active or convalescent COVID-19. The sequencing input was peripheral blood. The chain carries TRBV11-2 and TRBJ2-3; 14 nucleotides agree with TRBD2. CDR3 DNA: TGTGCCAGCAGCTTGGGGACTAGCGGGGGCCTCACAGATACGCAGTATTTT. Protein sequence: CASSLGTSGGLTDTQYF.